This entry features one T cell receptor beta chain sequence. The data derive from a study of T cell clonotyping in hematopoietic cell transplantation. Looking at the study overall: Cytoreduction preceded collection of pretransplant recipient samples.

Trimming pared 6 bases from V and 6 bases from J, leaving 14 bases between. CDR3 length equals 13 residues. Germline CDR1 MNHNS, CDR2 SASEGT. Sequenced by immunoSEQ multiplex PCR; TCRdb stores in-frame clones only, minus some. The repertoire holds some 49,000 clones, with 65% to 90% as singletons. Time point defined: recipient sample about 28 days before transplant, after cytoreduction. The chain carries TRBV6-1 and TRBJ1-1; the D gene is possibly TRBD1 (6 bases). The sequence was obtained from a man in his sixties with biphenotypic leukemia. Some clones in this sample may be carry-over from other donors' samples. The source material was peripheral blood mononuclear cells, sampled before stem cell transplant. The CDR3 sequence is CASREGGSSEAFF. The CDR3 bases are TGTGCCAGCAGAGAGGGGGGCTCCTCTGAAGCTTTCTTT.